This record covers a single TCR beta chain. Its matching antigen is unknown. Sequencing was performed with immunoSEQ multiplex PCR; in TCRdb, only in-frame clones are kept and a portion is missing. The sample records 20,000 to 30,000 clones, roughly 70% being singletons. CD4+ T cells from unexposed donors were obtained before the COVID-19 pandemic (2011-2018). The cells were cultured for under twelve days before CD4+ T cells were isolated. CDR1 SGHNT and CDR2 YYREEE come from the germline V gene (reference sequence). The CDR3 sequence is 12 residues long. Trimming cost V 4 bases and J 7 bases, with 11 bases left between them. The data belong to a study of CD4 T cells in relation to SARS-CoV-2 and coronaviruses.

The TCR was taken from a human donor in good health. The sequenced material came from CD4+ T cells from PBMCs, cultured in vitro. This rearrangement joins TRBV5-4 to TRBJ1-2; D might be TRBD1 (5 bases). The CDR3 protein is CASSGTGGGYTF. The CDR3 region has the DNA TGTGCCAGCAGCGGGACGGGGGGTGGCTACACCTTC.